Presented here are 14 T cell receptor beta chains from one specimen sequenced in a study of T cell responses to AZD1222 COVID-19 vaccine. Only in-frame clones appear in the TCRdb table, and some are missing; sequencing was by immunoSEQ multiplex PCR. This sample carries around 140,000 clones, approximately 90% of them seen once, and the ten largest clones take 1.5% to 2%. Here the sequenced sample was peripheral blood, taken on day 0 of AZD1222 vaccination. All receptors derive from an adult in good health.

This rearrangement joins TRBV5-4 to TRBJ2-3; 7 bases align to TRBD1. There are 18 residues in the CDR3. Germline V lookup: CDR1 SGHNT, CDR2 YYREEE (reference sequence). Trimming removed 4 bases from V and 3 bases from J; junction bases left unmatched: 17. CDR3 residues: CASSRQPRQGTGTDTQYF. CDR3 DNA: TGTGCCAGCAGCCGACAACCTCGACAGGGTACGGGGACAGATACGCAGTATTTT.

The rearrangement uses TRBV4-1 and TRBJ1-4; 8 bases align to TRBD1. Germline trimming cut 7 bases from V and 4 bases from J; bases unmatched to any gene: 5. The CDR3 runs 14 residues. Germline assignment: CDR1 MGHRA and CDR2 YSYEKL. CDR3 loop: CASKDREGNEKLFF. CDR3 DNA sequence: TGCGCCAGCAAGGACAGGGAGGGTAATGAAAAACTGTTTTTT.

V is TRBV19 and J is TRBJ1-1, with 7 bases identical to TRBD1. V was pared by 6 bases and J by 7 bases, with 14 bases of the junction left unmatched. Germline V lookup: CDR1 LNHDA, CDR2 SQIVND (reference sequence). CDR3 length: 15 amino acids. This chain's CDR3 is CASSLRGTGRDEAFF. The DNA of the CDR3 is TGTGCCAGTAGCCTCAGGGGGACGGGGCGGGATGAAGCTTTCTTT.

The rearrangement joins TRBV11-2 to TRBJ2-1; D remains unclear. Germline-derived CDR1 and CDR2 are SGHAT and FQNNGV. There are 14 residues in the CDR3. V was pared by 3 bases and J by 7 bases, with 13 bases between. As DNA, the CDR3 is TGTGCCAGCAGCTTGATAGGGCGTCAGAATGAGCAGTTCTTC. This codes for CASSLIGRQNEQFF.

The chain joins TRBV4-1 to TRBJ2-3, with 13 bases fitting TRBD2. J gave up 3 bases and V 4 bases, and 4 bases lay outside the gene matches. Germline V gene lookup returns CDR1 MGHRA and CDR2 YSYEKL. The CDR3 is 16 residues long. The CDR3 is CASSLGLAGATDTQYF. The CDR3 DNA reads as TGCGCCAGCAGCCTCGGACTAGCGGGAGCGACAGATACGCAGTATTTT.

The rearrangement links TRBV5-1 to TRBJ1-4; D might be TRBD1 (5 bases). Germline V gene lookup returns CDR1 SGHRS and CDR2 YFSETQ. V lost 5 bases to trimming and J lost 3 bases, with 11 bases between them. The CDR3 extends over 14 amino acids. The CDR3 protein is CASSWGRPNEKLFF. CDR3 sequence (DNA): TGCGCCAGCAGTTGGGGACGCCCTAATGAAAAACTGTTTTTT. Using reference TRBV5-1 and TRBJ1-4 for the parts outside the CDR3, the full variable domain is KAGVTQTPRYLIKTRGQQVTLSCSPISGHRSVSWYQQTPGQGLQFLFEYFSETQRNKGNFPGRFSGRQFSNSRSEMNVSTLELGDSALYLCASSWGRPNEKLFFGSGTQLSVL.

The chain carries TRBV19 and TRBJ1-4; a possible D gene is TRBD1 (5 bases). Trimming removed 1 base from V and 7 bases from J, with 16 bases in between. There are 16 residues in the CDR3. CDR1 and CDR2 from the germline V gene are LNHDA and SQIVND (reference sequence). CDR3 DNA sequence: TGTGCCAGTAGTATAGTTTACGGGGCTGGACTTGAAAAACTGTTTTTT. Its translation is CASSIVYGAGLEKLFF.

The chain joins TRBV5-1 to TRBJ1-3; 7 bases fit TRBD1. CDR1 is SGHRS, CDR2 YFSETQ, per germline. The CDR3 sequence is 17 residues long. Unmatched junction bases numbered 6, after V lost 0 bases and J lost 0 bases. In DNA, the CDR3 is TGCGCCAGCAGCTTGGCCTTACGGGACAGCTCTGGAAACACCATATATTTT. This sequence encodes CASSLALRDSSGNTIYF.

This clone was seen a handful of times. The V and J genes are TRBV27 and TRBJ2-5; D is uncertain. This CDR3 contains 12 residues. CDR1 and CDR2 from the germline V gene are MNHEY and SMNVEV (reference sequence). Trimming removed 8 bases at V and 5 bases at J, with 12 bases between. CDR3 residues: CASLQRPETQYF. As DNA, the CDR3 is TGTGCCAGCCTCCAGCGCCCGGAGACCCAGTACTTC.

This rearrangement joins TRBV6-5 to TRBJ1-1; the D is unclear. This CDR3 has 13 residues. Between the trimmed V and J ends, which lost 6 bases and 1 base, there was a span of 9 bases. Germline assignment: CDR1 MNHEY and CDR2 SVGAGI. The DNA of the CDR3 is TGTGCCAGCAGCCCCATGGGGAACACTGAAGCTTTCTTT. Translation: CASSPMGNTEAFF.

The chain combines TRBV7-9 with TRBJ2-7, with 7 bases fitting TRBD2. With 4 bases clipped from V and 2 bases from J, the junction kept 8 bases outside the gene matches. The CDR3 totals 15 residues. Germline V gene data show CDR1 as SEHNR and CDR2 as FQNEAQ (reference sequence). CDR3 in DNA: TGTGCCAGCAGCTCACCGTCTAGCGGACCCTACGAGCAGTACTTC. Residues: CASSSPSSGPYEQYF.

The CDR3 DNA reads as TGCGCCAGCAGCCATATGACAGAGAACACTGAAGCTTTCTTT. It specifies CASSHMTENTEAFF. The chain uses TRBV4-1 and TRBJ1-1; maybe TRBD1 (5 bases). V was pared by 3 bases and J by 1 base, with 9 bases between. The germline gives CDR1 MGHRA, CDR2 YSYEKL. The CDR3 loop spans 14 amino acids.

V usage is TRBV28 and J usage is TRBJ2-7; 8 nucleotides agree with TRBD1. CDR3 length: 15 residues. The V segment lost 4 bases and the J segment 7 bases; nucleotides outside the gene matches: 12. Germline V CDR1 and CDR2: MDHEN, SYDVKM. CDR3 residues: CASSSRTGLSSEQYF. The CDR3 nucleotides are TGTGCCAGCAGTTCCAGGACAGGGCTTAGCTCGGAGCAGTACTTC.

V and J are TRBV14 and TRBJ1-1; D is unclear. From germline, CDR1 is SGHDN and CDR2 FVKESK. V was cut by 5 bases and J by 6 bases, with 16 bases left in between. The CDR3 is made up of 14 amino acids. The CDR3 spells CASSNREEHPEAFF. CDR3 coding DNA: TGTGCCAGCAGCAACCGAGAAGAGCACCCTGAAGCTTTCTTT.